Listed here are 30 T cell receptor beta chains from one sample, sequenced in a study of OX40 agonist ivuxolimab in advanced cancers. TCRdb keeps only in-frame clones here, not all; method: immunoSEQ multiplex PCR. Of over 40,000 clones in the sample, roughly 80% were seen once. This specimen was CD4+ or CD8+ T cells sorted from blood, taken in a trial of the OX40 agonist ivuxolimab. Source of these receptors: an adult with an advanced solid tumor such as melanoma, head and neck, liver or kidney cancer.

In this sample, this clone turned up once. Other DNA variants within this sample encode the same CDR3. This sequence joins TRBV2 and TRBJ2-5; no reliable D call. This CDR3 region has 12 residues. The V and J ends lost 3 bases and 7 bases respectively, with 9 bases between them. Germline V gives CDR1 SNHLY, CDR2 FYNNEI. The CDR3: CASSEAPRTQYF. Written as DNA, the CDR3 is TGTGCCAGCAGTGAGGCCCCCAGGACCCAGTACTTC.

J is TRBJ2-7 and V is TRBV2; D is unresolved. The CDR3 extends over 12 amino acids. The V gene lost 6 bases and the J gene lost 2 bases, with 8 bases spanning the gap. The germline V gene encodes CDR1 SNHLY and CDR2 FYNNEI. The chain's CDR3 is CASRTRTYEQYF. For the CDR3, the DNA is TGTGCCAGCAGGACTCGAACCTACGAGCAGTACTTC. The whole variable domain, remainder taken from reference TRBV2 and TRBJ2-7, is EPEVTQTPSHQVTQMGQEVILRCVPISNHLYFYWYRQILGQKVEFLVSFYNNEISEKSEIFDDQFSVERPDGSNFTLKIRSTKLEDSAMYFCASRTRTYEQYFGPGTRLTVT.

V is TRBV7-3 and J is TRBJ1-6, with a tentative D call TRBD1 (5 bases). CDR3 length equals 13 residues. Germline values: CDR1 SGHTA, CDR2 FQGTGA. Trimming stripped 2 bases from V and 8 bases from J, with 7 bases between. CDR3 DNA: TGTGCCAGCAGCTTAGGCAGGGATTCACCCCTCCACTTT. Its protein is CASSLGRDSPLHF.

This clone appeared once. The V gene is TRBV4-3, the J gene TRBJ2-1; a weak D match, TRBD1 (5 bases). Germline-derived CDR1 and CDR2 are LGHNA and YSLEER. V dropped 1 base and J dropped 8 bases, with 12 bases sitting between them. This CDR3 region has 14 residues. CDR3 sequence reads: CASSQAPRAYEQFF. Here the CDR3 DNA reads TGCGCCAGCAGCCAAGCCCCCAGGGCCTATGAGCAGTTCTTC.

The V gene is TRBV5-1, the J gene TRBJ1-6, with D maybe TRBD1 (6 bases). Germline CDR1 SGHRS, CDR2 YFSETQ. The CDR3 totals 15 residues. The V end was cut by 4 bases, the J end by 9 bases, with 17 bases between. The CDR3 nucleotides are TGCGCCAGCAGCCTGATGGGGGCCTCCAGTTCACCCCTCCACTTT. Amino acids: CASSLMGASSSPLHF. The full variable domain, completed using reference TRBV5-1 and TRBJ1-6, is KAGVTQTPRYLIKTRGQQVTLSCSPISGHRSVSWYQQTPGQGLQFLFEYFSETQRNKGNFPGRFSGRQFSNSRSEMNVSTLELGDSALYLCASSLMGASSSPLHFGNGTRLTVT.

This chain connects TRBV5-3 to TRBJ2-1; a weak D match, TRBD2 (6 bases). TRBV5-3 is an ORF for which the function is uncertain. Trimming took off 3 bases at V and 6 bases at J, with 16 bases between the two ends. The CDR3 totals 15 residues. CDR3 DNA sequence: TGTGCCAGAAGCTACCCGGAGGGTCGGGCCAATGAGCAGTTCTTC. It codes for CARSYPEGRANEQFF.

The chain employs TRBV27 and TRBJ1-6; D possibly corresponds to TRBD1 (5 bases). This CDR3 is 13 amino acids long. In germline, CDR1 is MNHEY, CDR2 SMNVEV (reference sequence). Trimming removed 2 bases from V and 7 bases from J, with 6 bases in between. This chain's CDR3 is CASSLGGNSPLHF. CDR3 coding DNA: TGTGCCAGCAGTTTAGGGGGGAATTCACCCCTCCACTTT.

The chain joins TRBV7-8 to TRBJ1-5; maybe TRBD1 (6 bases). This CDR3 comprises 15 residues. CDR1 and CDR2 from the germline V gene are SGHVS and FQNEAQ. The V end was cut by 4 bases, the J end by 0 bases, with 10 bases between. The CDR3 DNA follows: TGTGCCAGCAGCTACTACAGGGATAGCAATCAGCCCCAGCATTTT. This gives the protein CASSYYRDSNQPQHF.

The rearrangement uses TRBV11-2 and TRBJ2-1; perhaps TRBD1 as D (6 bases). The CDR3 runs to 15 residues. The germline V and J ends were trimmed by 0 bases and 0 bases, with 6 bases remaining between them. Germline lookup yields CDR1 SGHAT and CDR2 FQNNGV. DNA of the CDR3: TGTGCCAGCAGCTTAGACAGGGGCTCCTACAATGAGCAGTTCTTC. Translation: CASSLDRGSYNEQFF.

This rearrangement joins TRBV14 to TRBJ1-3; a weak D match, TRBD1 (6 bases). Germline CDR1 is SGHDN and CDR2 is FVKESK. This CDR3 contains 14 residues. The V end lost 5 bases, the J end lost 4 bases, and 12 bases lay between the germline ends. The CDR3 bases are TGTGCCAGCAGCGCTCAGGGGATCGGAAACACCATATATTTT. It codes for CASSAQGIGNTIYF.

The rearrangement joins TRBV7-3 to TRBJ2-1, with 10 nucleotides matching TRBD2. This CDR3 has 15 amino acids. CDR1 is SGHTA, CDR2 FQGTGA, per germline. V shed 5 bases and J 9 bases; nucleotides not matched to a gene: 10. CDR3 loop: CASSPFGAGGVEQFF. CDR3 nucleotide sequence: TGTGCCAGCAGCCCCTTCGGAGCGGGGGGGGTTGAGCAGTTCTTC.

V usage is TRBV10-3 and J usage is TRBJ2-7, with D maybe TRBD1 (6 bases). Germline CDR1 reads ENHRY; CDR2 reads SYGVKD. Trimming shortened V by 6 bases and J by 3 bases, and 15 bases separated the two germline ends. This CDR3 has 14 residues. Written as DNA, the CDR3 is TGTGCCATCAGGCCGCCAGGGGCAGGCTACGAGCAGTACTTC. The encoded protein is CAIRPPGAGYEQYF.

As to this clone: Because the CDR3's place on the DNA is in doubt, the DNA is left out and the CDR3 is given as listed by TCRdb. The chain carries TRBV21-1 and TRBJ1-1. TRBV21-1 is reported as a pseudogene. The length of the CDR3 is 12 amino acids, counting both ends. CDR3 region: CASSFVGGGAFF.

The genes are TRBV9 and TRBJ2-3; 10 bases are a match to TRBD1. Looked up from germline, CDR1 is SGDLS and CDR2 is YYNGEE. The length of the CDR3 is 17 residues. The V gene end was trimmed by 0 bases and the J gene end by 2 bases; junction bases not matched to a gene: 6. The CDR3 protein is CASSVEGQGWATDTQYF. As DNA, the CDR3 is TGTGCCAGCAGCGTAGAGGGACAGGGGTGGGCCACAGATACGCAGTATTTT. Full variable domain (rest looked up from reference TRBV9 and TRBJ2-3): DSGVTQTPKHLITATGQRVTLRCSPRSGDLSVYWYQQSLDQGLQFLIQYYNGEERAKGNILERFSAQQFPDLHSELNLSSLELGDSALYFCASSVEGQGWATDTQYFGPGTRLTVL.

The chain carries TRBV27 and TRBJ1-2, with a weak D call TRBD1 (6 bases). The CDR3 is 16 residues long. V was shortened by 4 bases and J by 4 bases, with 19 bases between the two germline ends. Looked up from germline, CDR1 is MNHEY and CDR2 is SMNVEV (reference sequence). This chain's CDR3 is CASSSTGHFGGYGYTF. The CDR3 DNA reads as TGTGCCAGCAGTTCGACGGGACACTTTGGGGGCTATGGCTACACCTTC.

The chain recombines TRBV11-3 with TRBJ2-5, with 11 nucleotides matching TRBD1. Trimming at V came to 3 bases and at J to 4 bases, leaving 7 bases not matched to a gene. Germline assignment: CDR1 SGHNT and CDR2 YENEEA. The CDR3 is made up of 16 amino acids. The CDR3 DNA sequence: TGTGCCAGCAGCTTGAGGTGGGACAGGGGGGGAGAGACCCAGTACTTC. This gives the protein CASSLRWDRGGETQYF.

V usage is TRBV5-1 and J usage is TRBJ2-3; 9 positions agree with TRBD2. CDR3 size: 16 residues. CDR1 and CDR2 (germline): SGHRS, YFSETQ. The ends lost 0 bases at V and 2 bases at J; junction bases unmatched: 4. In DNA, the CDR3 is TGCGCCAGCAGCTTGGACGCGGGGGGGGCCACAGATACGCAGTATTTT. Protein: CASSLDAGGATDTQYF.

The chain links TRBV2 to TRBJ1-2, with D tentatively TRBD1 (6 bases). The CDR3 length is 13 residues. With 5 bases removed from V and 3 bases from J, the gap between germline ends came to 10 bases. CDR1 and CDR2 (germline): SNHLY, FYNNEI. CDR3 amino acids: CASSTDRYYGYTF. The CDR3 coding sequence is TGTGCCAGCAGTACGGACAGATACTATGGCTACACCTTC.

This chain connects TRBV5-4 to TRBJ2-5; tentatively, D is TRBD2 (6 bases). The better agreement between TRBJ2-7 and the DNA end casts doubt on the J call. The CDR3 is 14 residues long. Germline CDR1 is SGHNT and CDR2 is YYREEE (reference sequence). CDR3 nucleotides: TGTGCCAGCAGCTTGGCGGAGGGCGCCTACGAGCAGTACTTC. Amino acids: CASSLAEGAYEQYF.

This clone was found a few times. The chain has TRBV10-2 and TRBJ2-2, with D possibly being TRBD2 (5 bases). The CDR3 is made up of 15 amino acids. Germline assignment: CDR1 WSHSY and CDR2 SAAADI. Trimming left V 6 bases short and J 0 bases short, with 11 bases between. CDR3 nucleotide sequence: TGCGCCAGCAGACTTAGCGCCTCGAACACCGGGGAGCTGTTTTTT. It is translated as CASRLSASNTGELFF.

This rearrangement joins TRBV6-6 to TRBJ2-5, with 9 positions matching TRBD2. This CDR3 has 15 residues. With V trimmed by 2 bases and J by 5 bases, 6 bases remained unmatched. Germline-derived CDR1 and CDR2 are MNHNY and SVGAGI (reference sequence). In DNA, the CDR3 is TGTGCCAGCAGTTACGATAGCGGGGGAAGGGAGACCCAGTACTTC. This codes for CASSYDSGGRETQYF.

The rearrangement uses TRBV29-1 and TRBJ2-3, with 10 positions matching TRBD2. V dropped 4 bases and J dropped 2; count of bases not matched to a gene: 9. This CDR3 is 16 amino acids long. Germline loops: CDR1 SQVTM, CDR2 ANQGSEA. The CDR3 loop is CSVVASGGLVTDTQYF. For the CDR3, the DNA is TGCAGCGTTGTGGCTAGCGGGGGACTTGTCACAGATACGCAGTATTTT.

The genes are TRBV5-4 and TRBJ1-6; TRBD1 aligns across 9 bases. Trimming at V came to 4 bases and at J to 5 bases, leaving 13 bases not matched to a gene. The CDR3 is 18 residues long. In germline, CDR1 is SGHNT, CDR2 YYREEE (reference sequence). CDR3 nucleotides: TGTGCCAGCAGCCAACCCGACCCGGGACAGGGCAATAATTCACCCCTCCACTTT. Its protein product is CASSQPDPGQGNNSPLHF.

V and J are TRBV27 and TRBJ1-2; 9 bases align to TRBD1. Germline loops: CDR1 MNHEY, CDR2 SMNVEV (reference sequence). The CDR3 length is 17 residues. V shed 0 bases, J shed 6 bases, and the junction held 11 bases outside the gene matches. CDR3: CASSLSFATGQGDGYTF. In DNA form, the CDR3 reads TGTGCCAGCAGTTTATCCTTTGCGACGGGACAGGGTGATGGCTACACCTTC.

The chain combines TRBV7-8 with TRBJ1-2; tentative D call: TRBD1 (6 bases). CDR3 size: 14 residues. Germline CDR1 is SGHVS and CDR2 is FQNEAQ. With 0 bases removed from V and 3 bases from J, the gap between germline ends came to 8 bases. The CDR3 region is CASSLAGGDYGYTF. CDR3 sequence (DNA): TGTGCCAGCAGCTTAGCAGGGGGGGACTATGGCTACACCTTC.

J is TRBJ2-1 and V is TRBV30; 9 bases are shared with TRBD2. This CDR3 comprises 14 residues. Germline loops: CDR1 GTSNPN, CDR2 SVGIG (reference sequence). The V gene end was trimmed by 2 bases and the J gene end by 8 bases; junction bases not matched to a gene: 7. Here the CDR3 reads CAWSWLAGLHEQFF. Written as DNA, the CDR3 is TGTGCCTGGAGTTGGCTAGCGGGGCTCCATGAGCAGTTCTTC.

The chain joins TRBV6-5 to TRBJ1-6; 8 bases line up with TRBD1. CDR1 and CDR2 (germline): MNHEY, SVGAGI. The length of the CDR3 is 12 residues. The V segment lost 8 bases and the J segment 6 bases; nucleotides outside the gene matches: 0. This chain's CDR3 is CASGQGNSPLHF. CDR3 nucleotide sequence: TGTGCCAGCGGACAGGGTAATTCACCCCTCCACTTT.

The chain is built from TRBV7-8 and TRBJ1-1; D unresolved. The V end was cut by 2 bases, the J end by 8 bases, with 18 bases between. The CDR3 extends over 15 amino acids. CDR1 and CDR2 (germline): SGHVS, FQNEAQ. The CDR3 bases are TGTGCCAGCAGCTTACGTCGGGAGGGCCGCGAGGAAGCTTTCTTT. Residues: CASSLRREGREEAFF. The variable domain in full, completed from reference TRBV7-8 and TRBJ1-1, reads GAGVSQSPRYKVAKRGQDVALRCDPISGHVSLFWYQQALGQGPEFLTYFQNEAQLDKSGLPSDRFFAERPEGSVSTLKIQRTQQEDSAVYLCASSLRREGREEAFFGQGTRLTVV.

This rearrangement joins TRBV5-6 to TRBJ1-2, with D unresolved. The germline gives CDR1 SGHDT, CDR2 YYEEEE. V was trimmed by 4 bases and J by 5 bases, leaving 15 bases between them. This CDR3 is 14 amino acids long. CDR3 residues: CASSPPSGRYGYTF. The CDR3 DNA follows: TGTGCCAGCAGCCCTCCATCGGGTCGTTATGGCTACACCTTC.

The chain uses TRBV6-1 and TRBJ1-6; the match to TRBD1 covers 7 bases. Losses at the gene ends were 5 bases for V and 9 bases for J; bases not matched to a gene: 7. Germline lookup yields CDR1 MNHNS and CDR2 SASEGT. The CDR3 covers 14 residues. The CDR3 coding sequence is TGTGCCAGCAGTCTAGGGACAGAGGTTTCACCCCTCCACTTT. Protein product: CASSLGTEVSPLHF.